These 21 T cell receptor beta chains originate from one sample sequenced in a study of shared clonotypes between healthy human individuals. The repertoire was sequenced with immunoSEQ multiplex PCR; TCRdb's copy has only in-frame clones and lacks some. The sample has approximately 500,000 clones; 81% are singletons. Sample: PBMCs. These receptors all stem from a woman in her forties in good health. Some clones in this sample may be carry-over from other donors' samples.

This chain uses TRBV14 with TRBJ2-3, with no clear D. The CDR3 extends over 14 amino acids. Germline-derived CDR1 and CDR2 are SGHDN and FVKESK. Between the trimmed V and J ends, which lost 2 bases and 0 bases, there was a span of 6 bases. CDR3 nucleotides: TGTGCCAGCAGCCAATCTATTAGCACAGATACGCAGTATTTT. As protein: CASSQSISTDTQYF.

Concerning this clone: Only one base separates this from a far larger clonotype, so it likely reflects a read error. The gene calls are TRBV25-1 and TRBJ2-7; D might be TRBD1 (6 bases). Germline CDR1 MGHDK, CDR2 SYGVNS. This CDR3 is 14 amino acids long. Trimming shortened V by 4 bases and J by 9 bases, and 19 bases separated the two germline ends. The CDR3 spells CASSGRWTESVQYF. The CDR3 region has the DNA TGTGCCAGCAGTGGAAGATGGACAGAGAGCGTGCAGTACTTC.

This clone showed up just once. Here the CDR3 reads CASSLTVNTEAFF. The CDR3 coding sequence is TGTGCCAGCAGCCTTACAGTAAACACTGAAGCTTTCTTT. The rearrangement joins TRBV11-3 to TRBJ1-1; D gene ambiguous. The germline V gene has CDR1 SGHNT and CDR2 YENEEA. Trimming took 5 bases from V and 2 from J, leaving 9 bases between them. This CDR3 is 13 amino acids long.

This clone was observed a single time. The rearrangement joins TRBV28 to TRBJ2-1; D is perhaps TRBD2 (6 bases). Trimming removed 8 bases at V and 7 bases at J, with 18 bases between. The CDR3 length is 14 residues. Germline loops: CDR1 MDHEN, CDR2 SYDVKM. The CDR3 is CASLGGGVFNEQFF. CDR3 sequence (DNA): TGTGCCAGCCTCGGAGGAGGGGTTTTTAATGAGCAGTTCTTC.

The CDR3 bases are TGTGCCAGCAGCTCCTATACCGGGGAGCTGTTTTTT. Its protein product is CASSSYTGELFF. This chain connects TRBV7-9 to TRBJ2-2; no clear D. V dropped 4 bases and J dropped 5 bases, with 5 bases sitting between them. CDR3 length equals 12 residues. CDR1 and CDR2 from the germline V gene are SEHNR and FQNEAQ (reference sequence).

This clone appeared a single time. The CDR3 loop is CASKELRSSYNEQFF. The CDR3 nucleotides are TGTGCCAGTAAAGAACTCCGGAGCTCCTACAATGAGCAGTTCTTC. V usage is TRBV28 and J usage is TRBJ2-1; D is uncertain. Germline loops: CDR1 MDHEN, CDR2 SYDVKM. V lost 9 bases and J lost 0, with 15 bases in between. There are 15 residues in the CDR3.

J is TRBJ2-2 and V is TRBV5-4; weak D call: TRBD1 (6 bases). Trimming took 1 base from V and 5 from J, leaving 12 bases between them. This CDR3 region has 15 residues. CDR1 SGHNT and CDR2 YYREEE come from the germline V gene (reference sequence). This CDR3 is CASSLRDRTTGELFF. In DNA form, the CDR3 reads TGTGCCAGCAGCTTGCGAGACAGGACGACCGGGGAGCTGTTTTTT. The full variable domain, its missing parts supplied by reference TRBV5-4 and TRBJ2-2, is ETGVTQSPTHLIKTRGQQVTLRCSSQSGHNTVSWYQQALGQGPQFIFQYYREEENGRGNFPPRFSGLQFPNYSSELNVNALELDDSALYLCASSLRDRTTGELFFGEGSRLTVL.

This chain connects TRBV5-1 to TRBJ2-1; no clear D. Germline-derived CDR1 and CDR2 are SGHRS and YFSETQ. Trimming cost V 0 bases and J 6 bases, with 1 base left between them. This CDR3 has 11 amino acids. This chain's CDR3 is CASSLANEQFF. The DNA for the CDR3 is TGCGCCAGCAGCTTGGCCAATGAGCAGTTCTTC.

A word on this clone: In the same sample, other DNA sequences code for this CDR3. This chain uses TRBV5-1 with TRBJ2-7; TRBD2 matches 11 bases. The germline V gene encodes CDR1 SGHRS and CDR2 YFSETQ. The J segment lost 5 bases and the V segment lost 8 bases, leaving 15 bases of the junction unmatched. The CDR3 length is 16 residues. The CDR3 DNA reads as TGCGCCAGTAAAACTTATAGCGGGAGGGGGGGCGACGAGCAGTACTTC. Translation: CASKTYSGRGGDEQYF. Supplemented by reference TRBV5-1 and TRBJ2-7, the full variable domain reads KAGVTQTPRYLIKTRGQQVTLSCSPISGHRSVSWYQQTPGQGLQFLFEYFSETQRNKGNFPGRFSGRQFSNSRSEMNVSTLELGDSALYLCASKTYSGRGGDEQYFGPGTRLTVT.

CDR3 bases: TGTGCCAGCAGCTGGAGCGGGAGCGTCCAAGAGACCCAGTACTTC. Encoded protein: CASSWSGSVQETQYF. V is TRBV9 and J is TRBJ2-5; 8 bases line up with TRBD2. This CDR3 has 15 amino acids. V was clipped by 4 bases and J by 1 base; unmatched bases: 6. Germline loops: CDR1 SGDLS, CDR2 YYNGEE.

The chain combines TRBV19 with TRBJ2-1; no firm D call. This CDR3 comprises 15 residues. Germline V gene data show CDR1 as LNHDA and CDR2 as SQIVND (reference sequence). The V and J ends lost 3 bases and 5 bases respectively, with 14 bases between them. CDR3 sequence (DNA): TGTGCCAGTAGTATTGGCACCCTAAGCCACAATGAGCAGTTCTTC. It specifies CASSIGTLSHNEQFF.

The chain is built from TRBV5-1 and TRBJ2-7; D uncertain. This CDR3 contains 14 residues. Germline V lookup: CDR1 SGHRS, CDR2 YFSETQ. The V and J ends lost 1 base and 2 bases respectively, with 10 bases between them. The CDR3 sequence: CASSLKFDTYEQYF. DNA for the CDR3: TGCGCCAGCAGCTTGAAGTTTGACACCTACGAGCAGTACTTC. Full variable domain (rest looked up from reference TRBV5-1 and TRBJ2-7): KAGVTQTPRYLIKTRGQQVTLSCSPISGHRSVSWYQQTPGQGLQFLFEYFSETQRNKGNFPGRFSGRQFSNSRSEMNVSTLELGDSALYLCASSLKFDTYEQYFGPGTRLTVT.

This clone was seen only once. This chain links TRBV28 with TRBJ2-7; D remains ambiguous. V lost 6 bases, J lost 9 bases, and 15 bases lay in between. CDR3 length equals 12 residues. Germline CDR1 and CDR2: MDHEN and SYDVKM. The DNA for the CDR3 is TGTGCCAGCAGCTGGCGACCCGGCGGGCAGTACTTC. This gives the protein CASSWRPGGQYF.

This clone has just one count. CDR3 coding DNA: TGTGCCAGCAGCCAAACCCGCCAGACAGGTGCTCAGCCCCAGCATTTT. Its protein product is CASSQTRQTGAQPQHF. This rearrangement joins TRBV4-2 to TRBJ1-5; possibly TRBD1 for D (6 bases). V dropped 2 bases and J dropped 6 bases, with 17 bases sitting between them. Germline values: CDR1 LGHNA, CDR2 YNFKEQ. The CDR3 totals 16 residues.

To note about this clone: In the same sample, other DNA sequences code for this CDR3. This chain joins TRBV7-9 and TRBJ2-6; 7 bases map to TRBD1. The CDR3 length is 15 residues. Germline CDR1 is SEHNR and CDR2 is FQNEAQ (reference sequence). The V and J ends lost 4 bases and 2 bases, in that order; junction bases with no gene match: 2. CDR3 amino acids: CASSSTGAGANVLTF. The CDR3, as DNA: TGTGCCAGCAGCTCCACAGGGGCTGGGGCCAACGTCCTGACTTTC.

With regard to this clone: A read error is likely here: a far larger clone is one base away. At the DNA level, this CDR3 is encoded by other sequences in the same sample as well. The gene calls are TRBV30 and TRBJ1-1; D is undetermined. The CDR3 loop spans 14 amino acids. In germline, CDR1 is GTSNPN, CDR2 SVGIG (reference sequence). This chain's CDR3 is CAWRDSPAGTEAFF. Here the CDR3 DNA reads TGTGCCTGGAGGGACTCGCCGGCGGGCACTGAAGCCTTCTTT.

V gene TRBV6-5 combines with J gene TRBJ2-7; TRBD2 agrees at 9 bases. The CDR3 covers 14 residues. Losses at the gene ends were 6 bases for V and 1 base for J; bases not matched to a gene: 4. Germline V gives CDR1 MNHEY, CDR2 SVGAGI. The CDR3 nucleotides read TGTGCCAGCAGAATAGCGGGAGAGTCCTACGAGCAGTACTTC. Translation: CASRIAGESYEQYF.

The chain employs TRBV18 and TRBJ2-1; D is perhaps TRBD1 (6 bases). This CDR3 contains 13 residues. Trimming left V 3 bases short and J 8 bases short, with 11 bases between. Germline V gives CDR1 KGHSH, CDR2 LQKENI. This CDR3 reads CASSPDSKDEQFF. The DNA for the CDR3 is TGTGCCAGCTCACCGGACAGTAAGGATGAGCAGTTCTTC.

The sample holds many counts of this clone. The identical CDR3 is also encoded by other nucleotide sequences in the sample. The CDR3 coding sequence is TGTGCCAGCAGTGAAGGCGGGGGAGATACCGGGGAGCTGTTTTTT. Protein product: CASSEGGGDTGELFF. The genes are TRBV6-4 and TRBJ2-2; 7 bases line up with TRBD2. There are 15 residues in the CDR3. Germline values: CDR1 MRHNA, CDR2 SNTAGT. With 3 bases clipped from V and 5 bases from J, the junction kept 6 bases outside the gene matches.

The chain carries TRBV11-2 and TRBJ2-1; a weak D match, TRBD2 (6 bases). V was shortened by 1 base and J by 4 bases, with 8 bases between the two germline ends. Germline V CDR1 and CDR2: SGHAT, FQNNGV. The CDR3 length is 14 residues. The CDR3 bases are TGTGCCAGCAGCTTAGGCGGGACTTACAATGAGCAGTTCTTC. Translated, it gives CASSLGGTYNEQFF.

V gene TRBV7-9 combines with J gene TRBJ1-2, with D possibly matching TRBD1 (5 bases). The CDR3 sequence is 14 residues long. The germline V and J ends were trimmed by 3 bases and 3 bases, with 11 bases remaining between them. Germline V CDR1 and CDR2: SEHNR, FQNEAQ (reference sequence). The CDR3 spells CASSFSGQDYGYTF. DNA of the CDR3: TGTGCCAGCAGCTTCTCAGGGCAGGACTATGGCTACACCTTC.